Listed here are 13 T cell receptor beta chains from one sample, sequenced in a study of blood T cell repertoires in COVID-19. Clones were read by immunoSEQ multiplex PCR, and TCRdb kept only the in-frame ones, dropping some. The table has 300,000 to 450,000 clones, 70% to 85% seen once. Sequencing input: peripheral blood. The receptors shown here come from a human donor with acute or convalescent COVID-19. The donor label of this sample is uncertain.

Only one count was recorded for this clone. V and J are TRBV10-1 and TRBJ1-2; 7 bases map to TRBD1. The CDR3 totals 18 residues. Germline trimming cut 5 bases from V and 5 bases from J; bases unmatched to any gene: 20. CDR1 WNHNN and CDR2 SYGVQD come from the germline V gene (reference sequence). CDR3 sequence reads: CASSPQVLNRTGLYGYTF. Here the CDR3 DNA reads TGCGCCAGCAGTCCTCAAGTTTTAAATCGGACAGGACTATATGGCTACACCTTC.

V usage is TRBV7-9 and J usage is TRBJ1-2; D gene unclear. The CDR3 consists of 15 residues. Germline loops: CDR1 SEHNR, CDR2 FQNEAQ (reference sequence). Trimming removed 3 bases from V and 3 bases from J, with 14 bases in between. The CDR3 sequence is CASSFTGDGHYGYTF. The CDR3 bases are TGTGCCAGCAGCTTTACCGGAGACGGCCACTATGGCTACACCTTC.

V usage is TRBV29-1 and J usage is TRBJ1-1; no clear D. Trimming took 4 bases from V and 5 from J, leaving 14 bases between them. The CDR3 has 13 amino acids. Germline CDR1 reads SQVTM; CDR2 reads ANQGSEA. The CDR3 coding sequence is TGCAGCGTTGGAATGGGAGCGGGGACTGAAGCTTTCTTT. It translates to CSVGMGAGTEAFF.

The rearrangement uses TRBV7-4 and TRBJ1-4; TRBD1 matches at 9 bases. The CDR3 totals 14 residues. The germline V gene encodes CDR1 SGHVT and CDR2 SQSDAQ. J lost 7 bases, V lost 5 bases, and 5 bases had no gene match. The CDR3 bases are TGTGCCAGCAGCCTAGGACAGGGGAGTGAAAAACTGTTTTTT. It specifies CASSLGQGSEKLFF. The complete variable domain, with remaining parts taken from reference TRBV7-4 and TRBJ1-4, reads GAGVSQSPRYKVAKRGRDVALRCDSISGHVTLYWYRQTLGQGSEVLTYSQSDAQRDKSGRPSGRFSAERPERSVSTLKIQRTEQGDSAVYLCASSLGQGSEKLFFGSGTQLSVL.

This clone was seen just once. The chain carries TRBV5-1 and TRBJ1-2, with TRBD1 as a possible D gene (5 bases). Per germline, CDR1 SGHRS and CDR2 YFSETQ. The V end was cut by 4 bases, the J end by 5 bases, with 12 bases between. This CDR3 contains 13 residues. CDR3 loop: CASSGGEGYGYTF. DNA for the CDR3: TGCGCCAGCAGCGGAGGGGAAGGGTATGGCTACACCTTC. The full variable domain, in which reference TRBV5-1 and TRBJ1-2 provide the parts outside the CDR3, is KAGVTQTPRYLIKTRGQQVTLSCSPISGHRSVSWYQQTPGQGLQFLFEYFSETQRNKGNFPGRFSGRQFSNSRSEMNVSTLELGDSALYLCASSGGEGYGYTFGSGTRLTVV.

The gene calls are TRBV29-1 and TRBJ2-5; weak D call: TRBD1 (5 bases). There are 13 residues in the CDR3. V dropped 4 bases and J dropped 3 bases, with 12 bases sitting between them. Germline values: CDR1 SQVTM, CDR2 ANQGSEA. For the CDR3, the DNA is TGCAGCGTTGGGGCAGGGCGAAAAGAGACCCAGTACTTC. Protein: CSVGAGRKETQYF.

The CDR3 coding sequence is TGTGCCAGCAGCCTGGCTGGGGGGTATGAGCAGTTCTTC. Encoded protein: CASSLAGGYEQFF. The chain joins TRBV7-9 to TRBJ2-1, with D perhaps matching TRBD2 (6 bases). The V and J ends lost 5 bases and 8 bases respectively, with 13 bases between them. This CDR3 is 13 amino acids long. CDR1 is SEHNR and CDR2 is FQNEAQ in the germline V gene (reference sequence).

J is TRBJ2-4 and V is TRBV5-8; TRBD2 aligns across 8 bases. With 4 bases clipped from V and 2 bases from J, the junction kept 11 bases outside the gene matches. The V gene's germline CDR1 is SGHTS and CDR2 YDEGEE. The CDR3 contains 17 residues. CDR3 DNA sequence: TGTGCCAGCAGCCACCCCGGGAGGGGGGTTACCAAAAACATTCAGTACTTC. Translated, it gives CASSHPGRGVTKNIQYF.

V and J are TRBV4-1 and TRBJ2-1; TRBD2 aligns across 13 bases. The germline V gene encodes CDR1 MGHRA and CDR2 YSYEKL. V dropped 0 bases and J dropped 3; count of bases not matched to a gene: 8. The CDR3 runs to 19 residues. The CDR3: CASSQDPPLAGGLYNEQFF. CDR3 nucleotide sequence: TGCGCCAGCAGCCAAGATCCCCCACTAGCGGGGGGGCTCTACAATGAGCAGTTCTTC.

This clone was observed once. V gene TRBV30 combines with J gene TRBJ1-6; 8 positions match TRBD1. Germline trimming cut 6 bases from V and 3 bases from J; bases unmatched to any gene: 10. This CDR3 region has 16 residues. Germline lookup yields CDR1 GTSNPN and CDR2 SVGIG (reference sequence). CDR3 sequence: CACQPGQGGYNSPLHF. CDR3 DNA sequence: TGTGCCTGCCAGCCTGGACAGGGCGGCTATAATTCACCCCTCCACTTT. Complete variable domain (other parts from reference TRBV30 and TRBJ1-6): SQTIHQWPATLVQPVGSPLSLECTVEGTSNPNLYWYRQAAGRGLQLLFYSVGIGQISSEVPQNLSASRPQDRQFILSSKKLLLSDSGFYLCACQPGQGGYNSPLHFGNGTRLTVT.

V usage is TRBV6-2 or TRBV6-3 and J usage is TRBJ2-5; no reliable D call. V lost 3 bases and J lost 1, with 12 bases in between. CDR3 length equals 15 residues. Germline CDR1 reads MNHEY; CDR2 reads SVGEGT. CDR3 DNA: TGTGCCAGCAGTTATAACAGATCTCCCCAAGAGACCCAGTACTTC. Protein sequence: CASSYNRSPQETQYF.

This sequence joins TRBV27 and TRBJ1-2, with TRBD1 matching over 10 bases. V shed 5 bases and J 8 bases; nucleotides not matched to a gene: 5. There are 13 residues in the CDR3. The V gene's germline CDR1 is MNHEY and CDR2 SMNVEV (reference sequence). CDR3 amino acids: CASSTTTGGGYTF. The CDR3 nucleotides are TGTGCCAGCAGTACGACGACAGGGGGCGGCTACACCTTC.

The J gene is TRBJ2-3, the V gene TRBV2; D call uncertain. CDR3 length equals 11 residues. Germline CDR1 and CDR2: SNHLY and FYNNEI. Trimming took off 2 bases at V and 6 bases at J, with 3 bases between the two ends. CDR3 DNA: TGTGCCAGCAGTGAAACTGATACGCAGTATTTT. Translated: CASSETDTQYF.